This record looks at one TCR beta chain sequence and its context. This specimen comes from a study of blood T cell repertoires in COVID-19. As for the study in general: Acute and convalescent COVID-19 specimens originated in the United States, Italy and Spain. T cells, B-cell-depleted T cells, or PBMCs provided the cDNA or gDNA that served as material.

Study processing details: Amplification with reference gene primers provided the estimates of nucleated cell counts. Clones were read by immunoSEQ multiplex PCR, and TCRdb kept only the in-frame ones, dropping some. The V and J calls and the clone size are those of that table, but D and trimming were determined from the DNA. The sample records 50,000 to 65,000 clones, 76% being singletons. Germline-derived CDR1 and CDR2 are SEHNR and FQNEAQ (reference sequence). Between the trimmed V and J ends, which lost 0 bases and 1 base, there was a span of 10 bases. The CDR3 is 16 amino acids. The chain recombines TRBV7-9 with TRBJ1-5; D is perhaps TRBD1 (5 bases). This receptor was taken from a woman aged 45 to 65 with active or convalescent COVID-19. The sample was peripheral blood. CDR3 DNA: TGTGCCAGCAGCTTAGCGCAGGGTGGGAGCAATCAGCCCCAGCATTTT. It codes for CASSLAQGGSNQPQHF. The full variable domain, rest sourced from reference TRBV7-9 and TRBJ1-5, is DTGVSQNPRHKITKRGQNVTFRCDPISEHNRLYWYRQTLGQGPEFLTYFQNEAQLEKSRLLSDRFSAERPKGSFSTLEIQRTEQGDSAMYLCASSLAQGGSNQPQHFGDGTRLSIL.